The 32 T cell receptor beta chains given below trace back to one sample, sequenced in a study of CD8+ T cells in alopecia areata. TCR sequencing used cDNA made by reverse transcription of extracted RNA. The repertoire was sequenced with immunoSEQ multiplex PCR; TCRdb's copy has only in-frame clones and lacks some. The table has approximately 150,000 clones, roughly 60% seen once; the top ten hold around 5%. Specimen: CD4+ T cells sorted from blood. The origin of the receptors is a human donor in good health.

This clone was seen a few times. The CDR3 DNA follows: TGCGCCAGCAGTCTCGCCAATCCGTATGAGCAGTTCTTC. It encodes CASSLANPYEQFF. The chain couples TRBV23-1 to TRBJ2-1; no clear D. TRBV23-1 has ORF status, its function being uncertain. The CDR3 spans 13 residues. V lost 4 bases and J lost 8, with 12 bases in between.

This chain connects TRBV7-8 to TRBJ2-1; 8 bases align to TRBD2. The length of the CDR3 is 16 residues. V shed 0 bases, J shed 4 bases, and the junction held 5 bases outside the gene matches. Germline CDR1 and CDR2: SGHVS and FQNEAQ. The DNA of the CDR3 is TGTGCCAGCAGCTTAGCGGCGTCGGGGGGGTACAATGAGCAGTTCTTC. Protein: CASSLAASGGYNEQFF. The entire variable domain, with the rest obtained from reference TRBV7-8 and TRBJ2-1, is as follows: GAGVSQSPRYKVAKRGQDVALRCDPISGHVSLFWYQQALGQGPEFLTYFQNEAQLDKSGLPSDRFFAERPEGSVSTLKIQRTQQEDSAVYLCASSLAASGGYNEQFFGPGTRLTVL.

This clone occurred a few times. The rearrangement links TRBV28 to TRBJ2-7, with 10 bases lining up with TRBD2. Losses at the gene ends were 7 bases for V and 3 bases for J; bases not matched to a gene: 6. The CDR3 runs to 14 residues. Germline V lookup: CDR1 MDHEN, CDR2 SYDVKM. For the CDR3, the DNA is TGTGCCAGCAAAACCAGGACTAGCGGCTACGAGCAGTACTTC. This sequence encodes CASKTRTSGYEQYF.

The chain couples TRBV4-1 to TRBJ2-7, with unresolved D. Germline V CDR1 and CDR2: MGHRA, YSYEKL. This CDR3 comprises 13 residues. The V and J ends lost 3 bases and 6 bases respectively, with 12 bases between them. The CDR3 DNA reads as TGCGCCAGCAGCCAGGGCCAAGCTTTCGAGCAGTACTTC. Protein product: CASSQGQAFEQYF.

This clone has just a few counts. V gene TRBV20-1 combines with J gene TRBJ2-1, with D unresolved. Trimming took 0 bases from V and 8 from J, leaving 2 bases between them. CDR1 DFQATT and CDR2 SNEGSKA come from the germline V gene (reference sequence). The CDR3 is 10 amino acids. The DNA of the CDR3 is TGCAGTGCTAGAGACTATGAGCAGTTCTTC. It translates to CSARDYEQFF.

The rearrangement joins TRBV4-1 to TRBJ1-5; D not resolved. Trimming shortened V by 4 bases and J by 2 bases, and 15 bases separated the two germline ends. This CDR3 region has 16 residues. CDR1 and CDR2 (germline): MGHRA, YSYEKL. CDR3 sequence reads: CASSPGLRDGNQPQHF. The CDR3 DNA reads as TGCGCCAGCAGCCCTGGACTTAGGGATGGCAATCAGCCCCAGCATTTT.

This clone was observed a few times. V gene TRBV5-6 combines with J gene TRBJ2-5, with TRBD1 identical over 11 bases. With V trimmed by 7 bases and J by 0 bases, 8 bases remained unmatched. CDR1 and CDR2 from the germline V gene are SGHDT and YYEEEE. The CDR3 is made up of 16 amino acids. The CDR3 DNA sequence: TGTGCCAGCGAGGGGACAGGGGGAGGGTACCAAGAGACCCAGTACTTC. This codes for CASEGTGGGYQETQYF.

Only a few counts were recorded for this clone. The chain carries TRBV11-2 and TRBJ2-3; 12 bases line up with TRBD2. Germline CDR1 is SGHAT and CDR2 is FQNNGV. Unmatched junction bases numbered 11, after V lost 4 bases and J lost 9 bases. CDR3 length equals 16 residues. The CDR3 region has the DNA TGTGCCAGCAGCTCACGGGCTAGCGGGAGGGCGCGCACGCAGTATTTT. Encoded protein: CASSSRASGRARTQYF. Full variable domain (rest looked up from reference TRBV11-2 and TRBJ2-3): EAGVAQSPRYKIIEKRQSVAFWCNPISGHATLYWYQQILGQGPKLLIQFQNNGVVDDSQLPKDRFSAERLKGVDSTLKIQPAKLEDSAVYLCASSSRASGRARTQYFGPGTRLTVL.

The chain has TRBV15 and TRBJ1-2; D is ambiguous. The V end lost 0 bases, the J end lost 4 bases, and 6 bases lay between the germline ends. Germline V gene data show CDR1 as LNHNV and CDR2 as YYDKDF (reference sequence). The CDR3 consists of 13 residues. The chain's CDR3 is CATSREGGYGYTF. The CDR3 bases are TGTGCCACCAGCAGAGAGGGTGGCTATGGCTACACCTTC.

The rearrangement joins TRBV30 to TRBJ2-4; a possible D gene is TRBD1 (6 bases). The V end was cut by 2 bases, the J end by 5 bases, with 13 bases between. The germline gives CDR1 GTSNPN, CDR2 SVGIG (reference sequence). The CDR3 is made up of 14 amino acids. CDR3 in DNA: TGTGCCTGGAGTTGGTCGGACAGCCAAAACATTCAGTACTTC. Its translation is CAWSWSDSQNIQYF.

This clone was detected a few times. The V gene is TRBV30, the J gene TRBJ1-2; a possible D gene is TRBD1 (6 bases). Looked up from germline, CDR1 is GTSNPN and CDR2 is SVGIG (reference sequence). Trimming took off 5 bases at V and 5 bases at J, with 18 bases between the two ends. The CDR3 runs 14 residues. In DNA, the CDR3 is TGTGCCTGGGACCGGGACACGGAAACTTATGGCTACACCTTC. It codes for CAWDRDTETYGYTF.

V usage is TRBV5-1 and J usage is TRBJ2-1, with D hard to call. Germline V gene data show CDR1 as SGHRS and CDR2 as YFSETQ. V shed 5 bases and J shed 6 bases, with 15 bases lying between them. The CDR3 length is 14 residues. This CDR3 reads CASRPLVIGNEQFF. The CDR3 coding sequence is TGCGCCAGCAGGCCCCTAGTTATCGGCAATGAGCAGTTCTTC. Using reference TRBV5-1 and TRBJ2-1 for the parts outside the CDR3, the full variable domain is KAGVTQTPRYLIKTRGQQVTLSCSPISGHRSVSWYQQTPGQGLQFLFEYFSETQRNKGNFPGRFSGRQFSNSRSEMNVSTLELGDSALYLCASRPLVIGNEQFFGPGTRLTVL.

This clone turned up a few times. The chain is built from TRBV29-1 and TRBJ2-5; D is unresolved. CDR1 is SQVTM, CDR2 ANQGSEA, per germline. The CDR3 extends over 13 amino acids. V lost 2 bases and J lost 5, with 12 bases in between. The CDR3 DNA reads TGCAGCGTTGAATGGGCACCTGGGGAGACCCAGTACTTC. Its protein is CSVEWAPGETQYF.

The rearrangement joins TRBV6-5 to TRBJ2-1; D perhaps matches TRBD2 (6 bases). This CDR3 region has 15 residues. V was pared by 6 bases and J by 0 bases, with 12 bases between. The germline V gene encodes CDR1 MNHEY and CDR2 SVGAGI. The CDR3 reads CASRRDLGSYNEQFF. The CDR3 nucleotides are TGTGCCAGCAGAAGGGACTTAGGCTCCTACAATGAGCAGTTCTTC.

The table lists this clone with a few counts. The V gene is TRBV5-6, the J gene TRBJ2-7; 11 nucleotides match TRBD1. J lost 7 bases, V lost 3 bases, and 12 bases had no gene match. The CDR3 has 16 residues. Germline loops: CDR1 SGHDT, CDR2 YYEEEE. CDR3: CASSSTGQGVPEEQYF. For the CDR3, the DNA is TGTGCCAGCAGCTCCACGGGACAGGGGGTTCCCGAGGAGCAGTACTTC. The whole variable domain, remainder taken from reference TRBV5-6 and TRBJ2-7, is DAGVTQSPTHLIKTRGQQVTLRCSPKSGHDTVSWYQQALGQGPQFIFQYYEEEERQRGNFPDRFSGHQFPNYSSELNVNALLLGDSALYLCASSSTGQGVPEEQYFGPGTRLTVT.

The V gene is TRBV29-1, the J gene TRBJ2-3; no definite D call. V dropped 4 bases and J dropped 4 bases, with 12 bases sitting between them. Per the germline V gene, CDR1 is SQVTM and CDR2 is ANQGSEA. The CDR3 runs to 13 residues. CDR3 protein: CSVARGFPDTQYF. DNA of the CDR3: TGCAGCGTTGCTCGAGGATTCCCAGATACGCAGTATTTT.

In its sample, this clone was seen a few times. V is TRBV6-6 and J is TRBJ1-5, with D tentatively TRBD1 (6 bases). Looked up from germline, CDR1 is MNHNY and CDR2 is SVGAGI (reference sequence). V lost 6 bases and J lost 3, with 15 bases in between. This CDR3 region has 15 residues. The CDR3 loop is CASSQFGDINQPQHF. The CDR3 DNA reads as TGTGCCAGCAGCCAATTCGGGGACATCAATCAGCCCCAGCATTTT.

J is TRBJ1-5 and V is TRBV2; D gene ambiguous. Germline loops: CDR1 SNHLY, CDR2 FYNNEI. CDR3 size: 15 residues. V was clipped by 4 bases and J by 1 base, with 11 bases between them. The CDR3: CASSAWMKSNQPQHF. The CDR3 nucleotides are TGTGCCAGCAGTGCGTGGATGAAAAGCAATCAGCCCCAGCATTTT.

This chain links TRBV7-9 with TRBJ2-5, with D maybe TRBD1 (6 bases). V lost 4 bases and J lost 7, with 10 bases in between. CDR3 length: 12 amino acids. The germline V gene encodes CDR1 SEHNR and CDR2 FQNEAQ (reference sequence). Here the CDR3 reads CASSSTGSTQYF. The CDR3 region has the DNA TGTGCCAGCAGCTCCACAGGGTCGACCCAGTACTTC.

This clone came up a few times. The V call is TRBV7-9, the J call TRBJ2-4; the match to TRBD2 covers 11 bases. Trimming at V came to 2 bases and at J to 0 bases, leaving 6 bases not matched to a gene. Germline CDR1 reads SEHNR; CDR2 reads FQNEAQ (reference sequence). The CDR3 is made up of 18 amino acids. Here the CDR3 DNA reads TGTGCCAGCAGCTTAAGTAGCGGGAGGGGTCTAGCCAAAAACATTCAGTACTTC. This encodes CASSLSSGRGLAKNIQYF.

The chain combines TRBV5-6 with TRBJ2-1, with 8 bases that match TRBD2. Germline-derived CDR1 and CDR2 are SGHDT and YYEEEE. J gave up 6 bases and V 2 bases, and 7 bases lay outside the gene matches. The CDR3 runs to 15 residues. CDR3 region: CASSFSGGPINEQFF. The CDR3 DNA reads TGTGCCAGCAGCTTTTCGGGAGGGCCAATCAATGAGCAGTTCTTC. Filled out from reference TRBV5-6 and TRBJ2-1, the complete variable domain reads DAGVTQSPTHLIKTRGQQVTLRCSPKSGHDTVSWYQQALGQGPQFIFQYYEEEERQRGNFPDRFSGHQFPNYSSELNVNALLLGDSALYLCASSFSGGPINEQFFGPGTRLTVL.

This sequence joins TRBV9 and TRBJ1-1, with a tentative D call TRBD1 (6 bases). This CDR3 spans 16 amino acids. The germline gives CDR1 SGDLS, CDR2 YYNGEE. The V end was cut by 4 bases, the J end by 1 base, with 17 bases between. CDR3 loop: CASSPRTQGRNTEAFF. The DNA of the CDR3 is TGTGCCAGCAGCCCCCGAACCCAGGGGCGGAACACTGAAGCTTTCTTT.

The chain uses TRBV19 and TRBJ2-6, with D tentatively TRBD2 (5 bases). The CDR3 length is 14 residues. Trimming pared 3 bases from V and 3 bases from J, leaving 6 bases between. Germline lookup yields CDR1 LNHDA and CDR2 SQIVND (reference sequence). CDR3 nucleotides: TGTGCCAGTAGTATCGGAGGTGGGGCCAACGTCCTGACTTTC. Its translation: CASSIGGGANVLTF.

The chain joins TRBV6-5 to TRBJ2-4, with 7 positions matching TRBD2. CDR1 is MNHEY, CDR2 SVGAGI, per germline. The CDR3 runs 15 residues. The J segment lost 7 bases and the V segment lost 2 bases, leaving 8 bases of the junction unmatched. The CDR3 DNA follows: TGTGCCAGCAGTTACCAGGGCGGGAGAGGCAACATTCAGTACTTC. It translates to CASSYQGGRGNIQYF.

CDR3: CASSSSGTSGTNEQFF. The CDR3 region has the DNA TGTGCCAGCAGCTCGAGCGGGACTAGCGGGACTAATGAGCAGTTCTTC. The rearrangement uses TRBV7-2 and TRBJ2-1, with TRBD2 matching over 13 bases. Germline values: CDR1 SGHTA, CDR2 FQGNSA. The V and J ends lost 4 bases and 7 bases, in that order; junction bases with no gene match: 7. This CDR3 is 16 amino acids long.

The CDR3 spells CASSLGGPYEQYF. In nucleotides, the CDR3 is TGCGCCAGCAGCTTGGGCGGGCCCTACGAGCAGTACTTC. The chain uses TRBV5-1 and TRBJ2-7, with a possible D match to TRBD2 (5 bases). The CDR3 has 13 amino acids. Trimming pared 0 bases from V and 2 bases from J, leaving 6 bases between. Germline values: CDR1 SGHRS, CDR2 YFSETQ.

The chain links TRBV5-1 to TRBJ2-2; D is perhaps TRBD1 (7 bases). Germline loops: CDR1 SGHRS, CDR2 YFSETQ. Trimming took 0 bases from V and 5 from J, leaving 11 bases between them. There are 15 residues in the CDR3. The chain's CDR3 is CASSLEQGGTGELFF. DNA for the CDR3: TGCGCCAGCAGCTTGGAGCAGGGGGGAACCGGGGAGCTGTTTTTT.

The V call is TRBV9, the J call TRBJ2-2; D unresolved. The CDR3 runs to 14 residues. The V end was cut by 4 bases, the J end by 3 bases, with 10 bases between. Germline CDR1 reads SGDLS; CDR2 reads YYNGEE. CDR3 bases: TGTGCCAGCAGCCCGTGGCCACACACCGGGGAGCTGTTTTTT. Its translation: CASSPWPHTGELFF. Full variable domain (missing parts from reference TRBV9 and TRBJ2-2): DSGVTQTPKHLITATGQRVTLRCSPRSGDLSVYWYQQSLDQGLQFLIQYYNGEERAKGNILERFSAQQFPDLHSELNLSSLELGDSALYFCASSPWPHTGELFFGEGSRLTVL.

Only a few counts were recorded for this clone. The chain couples TRBV28 to TRBJ1-2, with 7 nucleotides matching TRBD1. J gave up 2 bases and V 6 bases, and 3 bases lay outside the gene matches. Germline V CDR1 and CDR2: MDHEN, SYDVKM. The CDR3 is 13 amino acids. The CDR3 loop is CASREGANYGYTF. In DNA, the CDR3 is TGTGCCAGCAGAGAGGGGGCGAACTATGGCTACACCTTC.

This clone was observed a handful of times. The chain's CDR3 is CASSPFRDPADTQYF. The CDR3 nucleotides are TGTGCCAGCTCACCTTTCAGGGACCCAGCAGATACGCAGTATTTT. This sequence joins TRBV18 and TRBJ2-3, with D perhaps TRBD1 or TRBD2 (5 bases each). CDR1 KGHSH and CDR2 LQKENI come from the germline V gene. V gave up 3 bases and J gave up 4 bases, with 14 bases separating them. This CDR3 spans 15 amino acids.

The chain employs TRBV7-9 and TRBJ2-7; 10 bases agree with TRBD1. The CDR3 extends over 13 amino acids. The germline gives CDR1 SEHNR, CDR2 FQNEAQ (reference sequence). V was clipped by 7 bases and J by 5 bases; unmatched bases: 5. CDR3 DNA sequence: TGTGCCAGCAAGATAGGGACAGGGGACGAGCAGTACTTC. Protein sequence: CASKIGTGDEQYF.

V and J are TRBV30 and TRBJ2-5; D call uncertain. V shed 2 bases and J shed 3 bases, with 19 bases lying between them. This CDR3 contains 16 residues. Germline V gene data show CDR1 as GTSNPN and CDR2 as SVGIG (reference sequence). The CDR3 DNA reads TGTGCCTGGAGTCCTCTACGGTGGCCCTTTAAAGAGACCCAGTACTTC. It yields the protein CAWSPLRWPFKETQYF.